This T cell receptor beta chain was sequenced during a study of blood T cells in healthy people across ages. With V trimmed by 6 bases and J by 3 bases, 11 bases remained unmatched. The V gene's germline CDR1 is SNHLY and CDR2 FYNNEI. The CDR3 extends over 17 amino acids. A sample-barcoded 5' primer and a J-beta primer mix were used in a second PCR of about 6 to 11 cycles. TCRdb re-derived calls from the 5' RACE reads in MiXCR, one entry per CDR3 protein. The table includes some 1.1 million distinct CDR3 sequences, less than 45% detected once. The sequence derives from a man aged 18 to 35 in good health. The sample taken for sequencing was blood. The chain links TRBV2 to TRBJ1-2; 12 bases line up with TRBD1. CDR3 loop: CASSRRDRGRLYYGYTF. CDR3 bases: TGTGCCAGCAGCCGACGGGACAGGGGGCGCCTATACTATGGCTACACCTTC.